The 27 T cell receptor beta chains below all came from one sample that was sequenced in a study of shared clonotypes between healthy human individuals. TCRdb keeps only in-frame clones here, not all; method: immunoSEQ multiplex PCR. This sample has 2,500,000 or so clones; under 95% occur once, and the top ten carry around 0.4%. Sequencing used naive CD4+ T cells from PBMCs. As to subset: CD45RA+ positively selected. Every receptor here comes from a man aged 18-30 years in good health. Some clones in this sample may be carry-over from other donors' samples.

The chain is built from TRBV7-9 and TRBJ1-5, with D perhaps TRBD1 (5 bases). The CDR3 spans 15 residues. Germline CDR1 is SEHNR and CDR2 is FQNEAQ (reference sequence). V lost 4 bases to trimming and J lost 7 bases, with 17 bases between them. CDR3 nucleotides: TGTGCCAGCAGCTCCCAGCGTGGGGGAAACCAGCCCCAGCATTTT. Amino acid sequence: CASSSQRGGNQPQHF.

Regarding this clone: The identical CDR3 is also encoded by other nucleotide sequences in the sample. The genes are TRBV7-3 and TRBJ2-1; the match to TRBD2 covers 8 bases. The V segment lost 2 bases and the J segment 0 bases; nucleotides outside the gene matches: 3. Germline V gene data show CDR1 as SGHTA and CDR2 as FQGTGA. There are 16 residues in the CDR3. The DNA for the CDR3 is TGTGCCAGCAGCTTACGCGGGGGGAGCTCCTACAATGAGCAGTTCTTC. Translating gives CASSLRGGSSYNEQFF. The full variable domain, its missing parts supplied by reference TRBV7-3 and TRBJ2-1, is GAGVSQTPSNKVTEKGKYVELRCDPISGHTALYWYRQSLGQGPEFLIYFQGTGAADDSGLPNDRFFAVRPEGSVSTLKIQRTERGDSAVYLCASSLRGGSSYNEQFFGPGTRLTVL.

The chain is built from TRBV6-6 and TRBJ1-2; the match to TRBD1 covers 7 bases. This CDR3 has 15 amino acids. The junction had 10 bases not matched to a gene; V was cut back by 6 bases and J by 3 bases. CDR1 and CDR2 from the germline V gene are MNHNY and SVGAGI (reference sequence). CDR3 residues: CASRSGGGDHYGYTF. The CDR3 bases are TGTGCCAGCAGATCAGGGGGGGGTGACCACTATGGCTACACCTTC.

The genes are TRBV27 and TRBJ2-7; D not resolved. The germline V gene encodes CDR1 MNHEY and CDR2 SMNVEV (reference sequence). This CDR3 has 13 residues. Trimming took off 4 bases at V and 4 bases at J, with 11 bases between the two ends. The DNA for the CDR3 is TGTGCCAGCAGTTCCCCCCCCCTTTACGAGCAGTACTTC. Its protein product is CASSSPPLYEQYF.

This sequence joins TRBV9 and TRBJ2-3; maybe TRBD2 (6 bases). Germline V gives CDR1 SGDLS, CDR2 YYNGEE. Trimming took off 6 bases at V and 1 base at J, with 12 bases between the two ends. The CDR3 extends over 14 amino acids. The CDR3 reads CASKRESRTDTQYF. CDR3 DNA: TGTGCCAGCAAACGGGAGTCTCGCACAGATACGCAGTATTTT. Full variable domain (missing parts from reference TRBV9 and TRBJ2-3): DSGVTQTPKHLITATGQRVTLRCSPRSGDLSVYWYQQSLDQGLQFLIQYYNGEERAKGNILERFSAQQFPDLHSELNLSSLELGDSALYFCASKRESRTDTQYFGPGTRLTVL.

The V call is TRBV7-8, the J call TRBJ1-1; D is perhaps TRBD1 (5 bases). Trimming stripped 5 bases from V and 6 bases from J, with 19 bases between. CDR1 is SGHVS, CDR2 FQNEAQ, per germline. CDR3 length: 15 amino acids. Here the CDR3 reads CASSPEAQGRAEAFF. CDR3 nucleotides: TGTGCCAGCAGCCCCGAAGCTCAGGGTAGAGCTGAAGCTTTCTTT.

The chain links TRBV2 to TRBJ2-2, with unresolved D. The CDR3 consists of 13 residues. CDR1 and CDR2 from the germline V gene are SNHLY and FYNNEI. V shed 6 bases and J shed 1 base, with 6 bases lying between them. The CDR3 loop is CASRRQNTGELFF. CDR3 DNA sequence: TGTGCCAGCAGACGACAGAACACCGGGGAGCTGTTTTTT.

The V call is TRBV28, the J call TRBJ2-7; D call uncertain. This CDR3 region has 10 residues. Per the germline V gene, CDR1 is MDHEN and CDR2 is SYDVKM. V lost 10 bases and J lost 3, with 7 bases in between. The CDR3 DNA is TGTGCCACCTCGCGCTACGAGCAGTACTTC. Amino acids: CATSRYEQYF.

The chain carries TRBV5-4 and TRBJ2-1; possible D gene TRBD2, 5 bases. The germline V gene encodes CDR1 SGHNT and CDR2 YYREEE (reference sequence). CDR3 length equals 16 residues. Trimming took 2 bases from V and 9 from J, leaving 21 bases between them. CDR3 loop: CASSLGGVGLLAEQFF. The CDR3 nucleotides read TGTGCCAGCAGCTTAGGAGGAGTAGGTCTTCTAGCTGAGCAGTTCTTC.

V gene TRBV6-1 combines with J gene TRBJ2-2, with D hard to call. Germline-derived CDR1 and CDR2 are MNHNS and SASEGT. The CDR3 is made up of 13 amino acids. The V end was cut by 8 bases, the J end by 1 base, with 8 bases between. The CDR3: CASGRLNTGELFF. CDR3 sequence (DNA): TGTGCCAGCGGTCGTTTGAACACCGGGGAGCTGTTTTTT.

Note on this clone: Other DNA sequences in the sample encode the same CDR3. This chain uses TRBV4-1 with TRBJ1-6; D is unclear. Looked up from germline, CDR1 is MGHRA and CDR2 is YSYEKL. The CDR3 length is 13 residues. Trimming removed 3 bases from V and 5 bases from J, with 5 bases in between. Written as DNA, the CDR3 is TGCGCCAGCAGCCAGGCGGATAATTCACCCCTCCACTTT. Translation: CASSQADNSPLHF.

CDR3 sequence reads: CASSGGASLYEQYF. CDR3 in DNA: TGCGCCAGCAGTGGAGGGGCTTCGCTCTACGAGCAGTACTTC. V usage is TRBV10-1 and J usage is TRBJ2-7; D tentatively reads TRBD1 or TRBD2 (5 bases each). The CDR3 runs to 14 residues. The germline gives CDR1 WNHNN, CDR2 SYGVQD (reference sequence). V lost 4 bases to trimming and J lost 3 bases, with 13 bases between them.

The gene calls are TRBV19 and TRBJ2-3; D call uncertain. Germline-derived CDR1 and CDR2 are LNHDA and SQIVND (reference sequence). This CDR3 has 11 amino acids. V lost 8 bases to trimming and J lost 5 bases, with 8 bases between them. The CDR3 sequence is CASGRQDTQYF. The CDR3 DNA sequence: TGTGCCAGTGGCCGGCAAGATACGCAGTATTTT.

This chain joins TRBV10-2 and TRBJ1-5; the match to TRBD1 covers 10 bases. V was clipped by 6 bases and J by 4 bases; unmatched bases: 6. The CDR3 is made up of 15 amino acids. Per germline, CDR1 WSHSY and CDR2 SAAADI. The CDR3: CASRTGTGANQPQHF. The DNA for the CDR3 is TGCGCCAGCAGGACCGGGACAGGGGCTAATCAGCCCCAGCATTTT.

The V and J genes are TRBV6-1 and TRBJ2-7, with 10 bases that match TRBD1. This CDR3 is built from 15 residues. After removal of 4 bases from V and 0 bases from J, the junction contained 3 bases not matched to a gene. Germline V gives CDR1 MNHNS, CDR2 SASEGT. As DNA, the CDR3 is TGTGCCAGCAGTGGGGACAGGGGACTCTCCTACGAGCAGTACTTC. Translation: CASSGDRGLSYEQYF.

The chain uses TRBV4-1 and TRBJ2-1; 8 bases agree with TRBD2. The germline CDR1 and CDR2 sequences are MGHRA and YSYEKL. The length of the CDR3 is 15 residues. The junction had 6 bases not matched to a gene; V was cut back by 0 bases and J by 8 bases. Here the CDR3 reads CASSQDFTSGYEQFF. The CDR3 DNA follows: TGCGCCAGCAGCCAAGACTTCACTAGCGGATATGAGCAGTTCTTC.

As DNA, the CDR3 is TGTGCTAGTGGTTTGGTTCTAGGGCGAGGCCGGTATGGCTACACCTTC. Translating gives CASGLVLGRGRYGYTF. V usage is TRBV12-5 and J usage is TRBJ1-2, with D unclear. Deletions cut 0 bases from V and 5 bases from J, with 16 bases between. This CDR3 spans 16 amino acids. The germline CDR1 and CDR2 sequences are LGHNT and FRNRAP.

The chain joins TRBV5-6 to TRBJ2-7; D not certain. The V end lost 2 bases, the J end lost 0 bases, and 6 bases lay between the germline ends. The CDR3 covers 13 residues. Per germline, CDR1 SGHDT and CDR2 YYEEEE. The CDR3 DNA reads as TGTGCCAGCAGCTTATATTCCTCCTACGAGCAGTACTTC. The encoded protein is CASSLYSSYEQYF.

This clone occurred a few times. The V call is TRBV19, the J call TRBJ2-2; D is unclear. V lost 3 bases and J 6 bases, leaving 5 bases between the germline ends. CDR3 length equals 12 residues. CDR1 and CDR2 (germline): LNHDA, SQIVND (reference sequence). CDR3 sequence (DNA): TGTGCCAGTAGTATTTTATCCGGGGAGCTGTTTTTT. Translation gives CASSILSGELFF.

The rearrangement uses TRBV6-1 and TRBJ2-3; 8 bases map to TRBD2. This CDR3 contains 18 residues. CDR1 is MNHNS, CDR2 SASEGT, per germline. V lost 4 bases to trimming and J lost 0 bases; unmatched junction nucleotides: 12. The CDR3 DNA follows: TGTGCCAGCAGTGCCCCCGGGCGGGAGGCACCTAGCACAGATACGCAGTATTTT. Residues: CASSAPGREAPSTDTQYF.

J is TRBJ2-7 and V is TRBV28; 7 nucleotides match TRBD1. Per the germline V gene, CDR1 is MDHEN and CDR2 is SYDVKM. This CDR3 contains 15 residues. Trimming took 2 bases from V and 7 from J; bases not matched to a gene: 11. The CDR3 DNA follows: TGTGCCAGCAGTTTAGATGTCAGGGGGATAAGAGAGCAGTACTTC. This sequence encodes CASSLDVRGIREQYF. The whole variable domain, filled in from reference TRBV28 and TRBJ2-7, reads DVKVTQSSRYLVKRTGEKVFLECVQDMDHENMFWYRQDPGLGLRLIYFSYDVKMKEKGDIPEGYSVSREKKERFSLILESASTNQTSMYLCASSLDVRGIREQYFGPGTRLTVT.

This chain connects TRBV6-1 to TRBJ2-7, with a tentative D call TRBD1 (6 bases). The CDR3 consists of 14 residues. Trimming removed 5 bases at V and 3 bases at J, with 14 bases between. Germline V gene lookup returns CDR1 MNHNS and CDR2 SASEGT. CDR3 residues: CASSTGPRGYEQYF. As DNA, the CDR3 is TGTGCCAGCAGTACAGGGCCTAGAGGCTACGAGCAGTACTTC.

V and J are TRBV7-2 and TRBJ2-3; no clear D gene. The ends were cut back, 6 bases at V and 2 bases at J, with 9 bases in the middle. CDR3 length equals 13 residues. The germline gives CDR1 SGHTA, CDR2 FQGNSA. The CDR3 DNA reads TGTGCCAGCAGGAAAGTGACCACAGATACGCAGTATTTT. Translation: CASRKVTTDTQYF. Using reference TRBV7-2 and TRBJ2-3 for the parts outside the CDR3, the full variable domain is GAGVSQSPSNKVTEKGKDVELRCDPISGHTALYWYRQSLGQGLEFLIYFQGNSAPDKSGLPSDRFSAERTGGSVSTLTIQRTQQEDSAVYLCASRKVTTDTQYFGPGTRLTVL.

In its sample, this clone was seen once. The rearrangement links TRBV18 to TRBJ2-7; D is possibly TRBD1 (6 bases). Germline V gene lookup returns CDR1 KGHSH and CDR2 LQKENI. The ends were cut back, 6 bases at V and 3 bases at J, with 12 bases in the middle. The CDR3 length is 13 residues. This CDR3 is CASSTGINYEQYF. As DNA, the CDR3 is TGTGCCAGCTCGACAGGAATCAACTACGAGCAGTACTTC.

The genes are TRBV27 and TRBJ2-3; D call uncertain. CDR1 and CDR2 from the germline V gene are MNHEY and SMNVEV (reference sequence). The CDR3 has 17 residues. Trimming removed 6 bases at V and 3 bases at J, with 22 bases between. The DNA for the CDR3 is TGTGCCAGCAGCCTATTGTCCGACTGGAGTGGGACAGATACGCAGTATTTT. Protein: CASSLLSDWSGTDTQYF.

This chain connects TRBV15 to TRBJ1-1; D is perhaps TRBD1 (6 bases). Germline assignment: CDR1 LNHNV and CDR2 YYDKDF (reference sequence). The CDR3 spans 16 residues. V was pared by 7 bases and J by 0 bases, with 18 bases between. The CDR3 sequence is CATNVGSGALNTEAFF. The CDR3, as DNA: TGTGCCACCAACGTAGGATCGGGGGCATTGAACACTGAAGCTTTCTTT.

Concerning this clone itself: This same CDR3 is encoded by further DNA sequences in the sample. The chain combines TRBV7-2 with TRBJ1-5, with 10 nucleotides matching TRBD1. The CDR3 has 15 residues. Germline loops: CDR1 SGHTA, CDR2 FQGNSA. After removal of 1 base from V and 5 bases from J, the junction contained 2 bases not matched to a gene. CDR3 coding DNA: TGTGCCAGCAGCTTAGTGGGGACAGGGGATCAGCCCCAGCATTTT. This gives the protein CASSLVGTGDQPQHF.